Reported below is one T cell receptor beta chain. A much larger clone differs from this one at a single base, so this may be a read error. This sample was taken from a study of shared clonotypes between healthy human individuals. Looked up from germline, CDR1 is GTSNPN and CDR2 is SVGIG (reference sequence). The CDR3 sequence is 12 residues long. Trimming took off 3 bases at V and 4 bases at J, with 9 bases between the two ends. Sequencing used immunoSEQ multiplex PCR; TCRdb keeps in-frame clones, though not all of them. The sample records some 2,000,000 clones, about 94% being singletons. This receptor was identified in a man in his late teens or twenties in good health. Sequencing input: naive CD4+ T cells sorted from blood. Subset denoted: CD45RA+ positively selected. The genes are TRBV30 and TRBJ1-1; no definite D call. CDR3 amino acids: CAWREGSTEAFF. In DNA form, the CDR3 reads TGTGCCTGGAGGGAAGGGAGCACTGAAGCTTTCTTT.